These 15 T cell receptor beta chains were sequenced from one sample in a study of T cells in Graves' hyperthyroidism and ophthalmopathy. There were TCR beta CDR3 regions amplified from RNA transcripts. TCR CDR3 regions were first amplified by RT-PCR with HTBI primers. TCRdb redid the calling of the multiplex PCR reads with MiXCR, one entry per CDR3 protein. The sample yields over 500,000 distinct CDR3 sequences, 15% to 20% seen once. Sequences were obtained from blood. These receptors all come from a woman aged 30 to 39 with Graves' ophthalmopathy.

The V and J genes are TRBV27 and TRBJ2-6, with D possibly matching TRBD2 (5 bases). The V and J ends lost 3 bases and 0 bases respectively, with 15 bases between them. The CDR3 extends over 18 amino acids. Germline values: CDR1 MNHEY, CDR2 SMNVEV (reference sequence). The CDR3 nucleotides read TGTGCCAGCAGTTTTGACGGGGTCCCTAGCTCTGGGGCCAACGTCCTGACTTTC. It translates to CASSFDGVPSSGANVLTF.

This CDR3 reads CASSLWTGGLTHEQYF. DNA of the CDR3: TGTGCCAGCAGTTTATGGACAGGGGGCCTCACCCACGAGCAGTACTTC. The chain is built from TRBV27 and TRBJ2-7, with TRBD1 matching 11 bases. CDR3 length: 16 amino acids. The V segment lost 1 base and the J segment 5 bases; nucleotides outside the gene matches: 7. From germline, CDR1 is MNHEY and CDR2 SMNVEV (reference sequence).

This chain joins TRBV10-3 and TRBJ2-6, with D unclear. Per germline, CDR1 ENHRY and CDR2 SYGVKD. Trimming took 2 bases from V and 0 from J, leaving 20 bases between them. The CDR3 has 20 residues. DNA of the CDR3: TGTGCCATCAGTGAGCCGATTTCGAGTCACATCGGCTCTGGGGCCAACGTCCTGACTTTC. This encodes CAISEPISSHIGSGANVLTF.

The chain uses TRBV7-2 and TRBJ2-1, with TRBD2 matching 14 bases. The CDR3 totals 17 residues. Germline loops: CDR1 SGHTA, CDR2 FQGNSA. After removal of 4 bases from V and 4 bases from J, the junction contained 6 bases not matched to a gene. The CDR3 DNA sequence: TGTGCCAGCAGCTGGACGACTAGCGGGAGGGTGTACAATGAGCAGTTCTTC. It translates to CASSWTTSGRVYNEQFF.

This clonotype was found many times. An end of the junction differs from the germline gene, which may be a read error. As DNA, the CDR3 is TGCAGTGCGAGAGTGGCCGCAGATACGCAGTATTTT. It is translated as CSARVAADTQYF. The chain is built from TRBV20-1 and TRBJ2-3, with no clear D. The CDR3 length is 12 residues. CDR1 is DFQATT and CDR2 is SNEGSKA in the germline V gene (reference sequence).

This clonotype was seen repeatedly, ten times or more. The V call is TRBV20-1, the J call TRBJ1-4; D possibly corresponds to TRBD1 (5 bases). This CDR3 has 14 residues. Germline CDR1 DFQATT, CDR2 SNEGSKA (reference sequence). V was clipped by 6 bases and J by 7 bases, with 18 bases between them. DNA of the CDR3: TGCAGTGCCAAAGACTGGGGGTCTACTGAAAAACTGTTTTTT. Protein: CSAKDWGSTEKLFF.

Only a few counts were recorded for this clonotype. This sequence joins TRBV27 and TRBJ1-6, with D perhaps TRBD1 (5 bases). The ends were cut back, 1 base at V and 9 bases at J, with 13 bases in the middle. This CDR3 contains 15 residues. Germline V lookup: CDR1 MNHEY, CDR2 SMNVEV (reference sequence). The CDR3 reads CASSLFGAGGSPLHF. The CDR3 DNA sequence: TGTGCCAGCAGTTTATTCGGGGCGGGAGGTTCACCCCTCCACTTT.

This clonotype was counted ten times or more. This chain joins TRBV20-1 and TRBJ2-7; D is uncertain. The germline V and J ends were trimmed by 6 bases and 0 bases, with 12 bases remaining between them. The CDR3 is made up of 13 amino acids. Germline CDR1 DFQATT, CDR2 SNEGSKA (reference sequence). CDR3 in amino acids: CSAVWNSSYEQYF. As DNA, the CDR3 is TGCAGTGCGGTCTGGAATTCCTCCTACGAGCAGTACTTC.

This clonotype has ten or more counts. The V call is TRBV10-3, the J call TRBJ1-1; D gene uncertain. Germline loops: CDR1 ENHRY, CDR2 SYGVKD. The CDR3 runs to 14 residues. The V end lost 3 bases, the J end lost 1 base, and 9 bases lay between the germline ends. DNA of the CDR3: TGTGCCATCAGTGAATCTAGTCAGAACACTGAAGCTTTCTTT. Translating it yields CAISESSQNTEAFF.

This sequence joins TRBV27 and TRBJ2-7; TRBD2 matches 11 bases. Trimming at V came to 6 bases and at J to 2 bases, leaving 12 bases not matched to a gene. Per germline, CDR1 MNHEY and CDR2 SMNVEV (reference sequence). The CDR3 has 17 residues. Written as DNA, the CDR3 is TGTGCCAGCAGACCACCCGGACTAGCGGGTCTGGCCTACGAGCAGTACTTC. This gives the protein CASRPPGLAGLAYEQYF.

V and J are TRBV29-1 and TRBJ2-4, with D unresolved. Germline CDR1 reads SQVTM; CDR2 reads ANQGSEA. The ends were cut back, 0 bases at V and 8 bases at J, with 11 bases in the middle. CDR3 size: 13 residues. CDR3 coding DNA: TGCAGCGTTGAAGAGGCACCTAGGTACATTCAGTACTTC. This sequence encodes CSVEEAPRYIQYF.

This chain joins TRBV29-1 and TRBJ2-1; 9 nucleotides line up with TRBD1. Germline V gene sequence: CDR1 SQVTM, CDR2 ANQGSEA. This CDR3 comprises 13 residues. Germline trimming cut 7 bases from V and 4 bases from J; bases unmatched to any gene: 5. The DNA for the CDR3 is TGCAGCGCTGGGACAGGGAGGTACAATGAGCAGTTCTTC. It is translated as CSAGTGRYNEQFF.

This sequence joins TRBV6-2 or TRBV6-3 and TRBJ2-1; tentative D call: TRBD1 (7 bases). Trimming pared 2 bases from V and 0 bases from J, leaving 8 bases between. CDR3 length equals 15 residues. Germline CDR1 is MNHEY and CDR2 is SVGEGT. The CDR3 region is CASSYQGGSYNEQFF. In nucleotides, the CDR3 is TGTGCCAGCAGTTACCAGGGGGGCTCCTACAATGAGCAGTTCTTC.

The chain couples TRBV29-1 to TRBJ1-5, with 10 bases aligning to TRBD1. The CDR3 is 13 amino acids. V shed 7 bases and J 2 bases; nucleotides not matched to a gene: 2. Germline V gene sequence: CDR1 SQVTM, CDR2 ANQGSEA. CDR3 nucleotides: TGCAGCGCCGGGACAGGGGGCAATCAGCCCCAGCATTTT. Its translation: CSAGTGGNQPQHF.

This clonotype was detected a few times. This rearrangement joins TRBV15 to TRBJ2-4, with D perhaps matching TRBD2 (7 bases). Germline V CDR1 and CDR2: LNHNV, YYDKDF (reference sequence). Between the trimmed V and J ends, which lost 5 bases and 8 bases, there was a span of 16 bases. The CDR3 loop spans 14 amino acids. The CDR3 nucleotides are TGTGCCACCAGCCCAGTGGCGGGGGCGGACATTCAGTACTTC. Its protein product is CATSPVAGADIQYF.